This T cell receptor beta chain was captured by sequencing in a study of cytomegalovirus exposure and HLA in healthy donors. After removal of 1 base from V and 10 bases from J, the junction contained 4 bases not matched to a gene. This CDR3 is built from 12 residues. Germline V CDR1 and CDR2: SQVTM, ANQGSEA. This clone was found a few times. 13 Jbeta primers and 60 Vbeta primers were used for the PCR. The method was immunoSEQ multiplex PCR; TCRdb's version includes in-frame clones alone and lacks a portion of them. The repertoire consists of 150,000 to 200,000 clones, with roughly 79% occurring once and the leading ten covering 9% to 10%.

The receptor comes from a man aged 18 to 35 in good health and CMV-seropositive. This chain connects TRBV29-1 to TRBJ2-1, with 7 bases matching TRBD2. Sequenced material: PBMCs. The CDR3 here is CSVEGVGGEQFF. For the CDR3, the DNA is TGCAGCGTTGAAGGGGTGGGGGGGGAGCAGTTCTTC.